The sequence of this T cell receptor (beta chain) was determined in a study of blood T cells in healthy people across ages. The CDR3 sequence is 18 residues long. In germline, CDR1 is SGDLS, CDR2 YYNGEE. The trim removed 3 bases at V and 0 bases at J, leaving 8 bases unmatched. Through a sample-barcoded 5' primer and a J-beta primer mix, a second PCR was run for roughly 7 to 11 cycles. Each of the samples gave a minimum of 3 million paired-end reads that contained CDR3. TCRdb recomputed calls from the 5' RACE reads with MiXCR, one row per CDR3 protein. The data contain around 970,000 distinct CDR3 sequences, roughly half of them singletons.

The sequence was collected from a woman aged 60 to 75 in good health. The chain combines TRBV9 with TRBJ2-6; 8 bases map to TRBD1. The sequenced material came from blood. The CDR3 sequence: CASSAHRDRLSGANVLTF. The CDR3 coding sequence is TGTGCCAGCAGCGCCCACCGGGACAGGCTCTCTGGGGCCAACGTCCTGACTTTC.